The clone carrying this T cell receptor (beta chain) was detected ten times or more. Its target is not known. A single record per CDR3 protein comes from TCRdb applying MiXCR to the 5' RACE reads. The repertoire includes roughly 29,000 distinct CDR3 sequences, around 12% of them detected once, and about 15% sits in the top ten. V was trimmed by 1 base and J by 1 base, leaving 17 bases between them. Germline V gene lookup returns CDR1 SGHRS and CDR2 YFSETQ. The CDR3 runs 17 residues. This record belongs to a study of T-cell memory formation after mild COVID-19. Study context: TCR clusters were largely donor specific.

Study results and caveats: The appearance of some responding clones in pre-infection memory suggested that cross-reactive memory joined. Clones shrinking from day 15 to 85 showed even CD4/CD8 mixes; later expanders tilted CD4+.

The sample comprised PBMCs or a T cell subset sorted from them (not recorded which). The receptor was isolated from an adult woman who had mild COVID-19 (a few samples of this study predate the infection). Cell type and time point are not known. J is TRBJ1-1 and V is TRBV5-1; D is perhaps TRBD1 (5 bases). This CDR3 is CASSLSAARTQNTEAFF. The CDR3 coding sequence is TGCGCCAGCAGCTTGTCAGCGGCACGGACACAGAACACTGAAGCTTTCTTT.